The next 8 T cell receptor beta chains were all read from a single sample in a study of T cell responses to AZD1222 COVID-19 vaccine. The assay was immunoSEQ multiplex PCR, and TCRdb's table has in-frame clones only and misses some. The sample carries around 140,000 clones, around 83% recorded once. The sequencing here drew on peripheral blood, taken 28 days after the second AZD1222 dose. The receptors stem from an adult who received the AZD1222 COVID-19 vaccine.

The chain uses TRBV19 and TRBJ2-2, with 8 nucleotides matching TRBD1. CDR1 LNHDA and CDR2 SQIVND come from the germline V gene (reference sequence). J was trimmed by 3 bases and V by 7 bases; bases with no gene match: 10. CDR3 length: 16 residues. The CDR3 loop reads CASINRGSYDTGELFF. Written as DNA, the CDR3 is TGTGCCAGTATAAACAGGGGGTCGTATGACACCGGGGAGCTGTTTTTT.

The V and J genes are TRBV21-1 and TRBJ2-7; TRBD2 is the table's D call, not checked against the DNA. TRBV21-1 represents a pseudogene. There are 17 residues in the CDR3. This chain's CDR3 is CASSKHSGGSSSYEQYF. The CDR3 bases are TGTGCCAGCAGCAAACATAGCGGGGGCTCCAGCTCCTACGAGCAGTACTTC.

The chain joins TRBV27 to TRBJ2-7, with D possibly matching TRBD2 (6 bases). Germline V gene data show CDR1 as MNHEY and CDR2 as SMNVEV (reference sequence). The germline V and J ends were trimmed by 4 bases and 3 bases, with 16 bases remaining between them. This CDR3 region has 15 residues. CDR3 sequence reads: CASSYRAGSIYEQYF. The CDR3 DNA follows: TGTGCCAGCAGTTACAGAGCCGGGAGTATCTACGAGCAGTACTTC.

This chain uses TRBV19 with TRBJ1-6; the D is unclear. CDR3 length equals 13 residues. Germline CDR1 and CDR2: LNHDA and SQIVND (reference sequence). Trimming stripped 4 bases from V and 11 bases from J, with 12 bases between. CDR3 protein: CASSTAVQAPLHF. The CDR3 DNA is TGTGCCAGTAGTACGGCCGTCCAGGCACCCCTCCACTTT.

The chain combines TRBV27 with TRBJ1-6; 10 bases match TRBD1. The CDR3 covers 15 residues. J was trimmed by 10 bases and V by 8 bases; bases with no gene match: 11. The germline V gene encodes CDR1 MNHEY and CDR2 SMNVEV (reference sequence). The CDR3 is CASRGWDRGRSPLHF. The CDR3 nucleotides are TGTGCCAGCCGAGGATGGGACAGGGGCCGATCACCCCTCCACTTT.

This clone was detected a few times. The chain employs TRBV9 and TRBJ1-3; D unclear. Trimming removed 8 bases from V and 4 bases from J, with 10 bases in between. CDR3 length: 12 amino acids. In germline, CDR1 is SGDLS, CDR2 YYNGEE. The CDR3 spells CASLGDGNTIYF. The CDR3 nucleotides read TGTGCCAGTCTGGGCGACGGAAACACCATATATTTT.

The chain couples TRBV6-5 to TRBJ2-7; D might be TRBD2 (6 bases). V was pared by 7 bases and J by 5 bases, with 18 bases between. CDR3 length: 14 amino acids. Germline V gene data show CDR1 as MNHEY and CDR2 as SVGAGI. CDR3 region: CASKSGGTQHEQYF. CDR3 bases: TGTGCCAGCAAATCGGGCGGGACTCAACACGAGCAGTACTTC.

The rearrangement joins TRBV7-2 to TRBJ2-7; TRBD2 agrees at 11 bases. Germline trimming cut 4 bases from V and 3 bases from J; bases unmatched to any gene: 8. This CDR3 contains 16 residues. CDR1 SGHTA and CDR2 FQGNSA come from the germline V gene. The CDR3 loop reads CASSSMALAGVYEQYF. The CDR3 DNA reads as TGTGCCAGCAGCTCGATGGCACTAGCGGGAGTCTACGAGCAGTACTTC.